This T cell receptor beta chain was recorded in a study of CD8 T cells in ankylosing spondylitis. The study, taken as a whole, reports: The study identified a TCR beta motif of roughly eight highly homologous variants that appeared characteristic of ankylosing spondylitis blood.

The J segment lost 3 bases and the V segment lost 5 bases, leaving 13 bases of the junction unmatched. The CDR3 runs 17 residues. The table lists this clonotype with a few counts. The antigen is not known. TCRdb passed the 5' RACE reads through MiXCR, listing each CDR3 protein once. The table records around 770,000 distinct CDR3 sequences, around 17% of them present only once. Sequencing input: blood, either unsorted or a sorted T cell fraction (not recorded which). The source is a male donor with ankylosing spondylitis. The rearrangement joins TRBV12-3 or TRBV12-4 to TRBJ2-7, with 10 bases aligning to TRBD2. CDR3 loop: CASSVGLAAARGYEQYF. CDR3 DNA: TGTGCCAGCAGTGTAGGACTAGCGGCGGCCCGTGGCTACGAGCAGTACTTC.